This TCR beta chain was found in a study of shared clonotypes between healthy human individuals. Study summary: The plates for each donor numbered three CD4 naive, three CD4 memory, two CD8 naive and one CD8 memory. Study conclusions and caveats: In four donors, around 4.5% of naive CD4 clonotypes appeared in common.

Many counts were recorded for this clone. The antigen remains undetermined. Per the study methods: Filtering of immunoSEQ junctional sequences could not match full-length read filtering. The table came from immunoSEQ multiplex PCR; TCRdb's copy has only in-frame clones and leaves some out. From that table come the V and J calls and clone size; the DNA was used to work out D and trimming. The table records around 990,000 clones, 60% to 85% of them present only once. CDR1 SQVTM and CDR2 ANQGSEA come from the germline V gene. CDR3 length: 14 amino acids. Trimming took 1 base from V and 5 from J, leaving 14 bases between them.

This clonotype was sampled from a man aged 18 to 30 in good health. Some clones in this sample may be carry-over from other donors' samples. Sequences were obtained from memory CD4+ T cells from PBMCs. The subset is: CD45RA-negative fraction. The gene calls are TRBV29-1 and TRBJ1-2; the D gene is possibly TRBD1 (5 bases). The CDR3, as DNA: TGCAGCGTTGAAGCTACGCAGGGAGGATATGGCTACACCTTC. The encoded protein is CSVEATQGGYGYTF.